What follows are 9 T cell receptor beta chains derived from one specimen sequenced in a study of regulatory T cells in long-lasting Graves disease. Assembly of TCR beta libraries relied on iRepertoire HTBI primers together with Arm-PCR of CDR3 regions. MiXCR was run by TCRdb on the multiplex PCR reads, yielding one entry per CDR3 protein. This sample has some 330,000 distinct CDR3 sequences, with 20% to 25% found just once. Time point defined: persistent/refractory GD, antithyroid drugs over 5 years with positive TRAb. The TCR library was prepared using RNA isolated from PBMCs. Sequenced material: peripheral blood mononuclear cells (PBMCs), taken when the disease was refractory, from a patient treated with antithyroid drugs. Receptor source: a woman aged 40 to 49 with Graves disease.

This chain uses TRBV2 with TRBJ2-1, with TRBD2 matching 10 bases. The CDR3 extends over 13 amino acids. V lost 4 bases, J lost 7 bases, and 1 base stayed unmatched. Germline lookup yields CDR1 SNHLY and CDR2 FYNNEI. The CDR3 is CASSGAGGNEQFF. The CDR3 DNA is TGTGCCAGCAGTGGAGCGGGAGGGAATGAGCAGTTCTTC. Using reference TRBV2 and TRBJ2-1 for the parts outside the CDR3, the full variable domain is EPEVTQTPSHQVTQMGQEVILRCVPISNHLYFYWYRQILGQKVEFLVSFYNNEISEKSEIFDDQFSVERPDGSNFTLKIRSTKLEDSAMYFCASSGAGGNEQFFGPGTRLTVL.

The rearrangement uses TRBV7-3 and TRBJ2-1; D might be TRBD2 (5 bases). Germline assignment: CDR1 SGHTA and CDR2 FQGTGA. The CDR3 consists of 16 residues. Between the trimmed V and J ends, which lost 5 bases and 6 bases, there was a span of 20 bases. CDR3 region: CASSRTSGHRGNEQFF. The CDR3 DNA reads as TGTGCCAGCAGCAGGACCAGCGGCCACCGAGGCAATGAGCAGTTCTTC.

V gene TRBV12-3 or TRBV12-4 combines with J gene TRBJ2-1, with D perhaps TRBD2 (5 bases). The CDR3 runs to 12 residues. V was cut by 3 bases and J by 7 bases, with 7 bases left in between. CDR3 residues: CASSFEGNEQFF. CDR3 bases: TGTGCCAGCAGTTTTGAGGGTAATGAGCAGTTCTTC.

As regards this clonotype: Just one base apart from a much larger clone, this may be a read error. Lacking the conserved final phenylalanine or tryptophan, this CDR3 likely reflects a read error. The chain is built from TRBV6-5 and TRBJ2-7, with D tentatively TRBD2 (6 bases). Germline V gene data show CDR1 as MNHEY and CDR2 as SVGAGI. Trimming pared 2 bases from V and 4 bases from J, leaving 12 bases between. CDR3 length equals 14 residues. Written as DNA, the CDR3 is TGTGCCAGCAGTTACGACGGGGCGGGATACGAGCAGTACCTC. Its translation: CASSYDGAGYEQYL.

Only a few counts were recorded for this clonotype. The chain carries TRBV30 and TRBJ1-4; 9 bases map to TRBD1. V lost 3 bases to trimming and J lost 7 bases; unmatched junction nucleotides: 9. CDR1 is GTSNPN and CDR2 is SVGIG in the germline V gene (reference sequence). The CDR3 runs 15 residues. The CDR3 protein is CAWRHGQGLGEKLFF. Written as DNA, the CDR3 is TGTGCCTGGAGGCATGGACAGGGGCTTGGTGAAAAACTGTTTTTT.

As for this clonotype: Just one base apart from a much larger clone, this may be a read error. The chain joins TRBV28 to TRBJ2-5; 10 bases align to TRBD1. V was clipped by 3 bases and J by 4 bases; unmatched bases: 5. The germline gives CDR1 MDHEN, CDR2 SYDVKM. This CDR3 region has 15 residues. The CDR3 reads CASSLGTGERETQYF. In DNA form, the CDR3 reads TGTGCCAGCAGTTTGGGGACAGGGGAACGAGAGACCCAGTACTTC.

This clonotype was recorded a few times. The chain uses TRBV5-1 and TRBJ1-6; D is possibly TRBD1 (5 bases). Germline values: CDR1 SGHRS, CDR2 YFSETQ. The CDR3 spans 15 residues. Trimming took 5 bases from V and 4 from J, leaving 13 bases between them. The CDR3 DNA is TGCGCCAGCAGACTCGGGACCGAATATAATTCACCCCTCCACTTT. Translating it yields CASRLGTEYNSPLHF.

Note on this clonotype: This could be a read error, since a much larger clone is one nucleotide away. The chain combines TRBV6-1 with TRBJ2-7, with a tentative D call TRBD2 (5 bases). This CDR3 is 15 amino acids long. V lost 7 bases to trimming and J lost 0 bases, with 16 bases between them. CDR1 and CDR2 from the germline V gene are MNHNS and SASEGT. CDR3 region: CASILAGRSSYEQYF. In DNA, the CDR3 is TGTGCCAGCATCCTGGCGGGCCGCAGCTCCTACGAGCAGTACTTC.

This clonotype was counted between two and nine times. The CDR3 here is CASSLISLRIAKGTEAFF. The CDR3 DNA sequence: TGTGCCAGCAGTTTAATTTCCCTCCGGATCGCGAAGGGGACTGAAGCTTTCTTT. This rearrangement joins TRBV28 to TRBJ1-1; D might be TRBD1 (5 bases). The CDR3 contains 18 residues. The germline V gene has CDR1 MDHEN and CDR2 SYDVKM. Between the trimmed V and J ends, which lost 2 bases and 5 bases, there was a span of 24 bases.